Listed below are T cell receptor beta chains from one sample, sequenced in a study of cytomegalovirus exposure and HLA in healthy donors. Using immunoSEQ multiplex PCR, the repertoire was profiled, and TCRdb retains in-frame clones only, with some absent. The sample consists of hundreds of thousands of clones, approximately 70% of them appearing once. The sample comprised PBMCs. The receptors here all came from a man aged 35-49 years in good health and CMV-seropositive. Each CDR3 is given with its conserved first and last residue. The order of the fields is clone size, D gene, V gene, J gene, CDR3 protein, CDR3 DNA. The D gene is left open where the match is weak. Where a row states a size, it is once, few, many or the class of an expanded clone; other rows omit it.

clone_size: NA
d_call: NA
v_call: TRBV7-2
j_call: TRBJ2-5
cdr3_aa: CASSSSPRRGLYLETQYF
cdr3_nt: TGTGCCAGCAGCTCTAGTCCTCGGCGCGGCTTGTACTTAGAGACCCAGTACTTC

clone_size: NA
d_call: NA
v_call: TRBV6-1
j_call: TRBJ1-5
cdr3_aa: CASIPGDLGNQPQHF
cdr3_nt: TGTGCCAGCATCCCAGGGGATTTGGGCAATCAGCCCCAGCATTTT

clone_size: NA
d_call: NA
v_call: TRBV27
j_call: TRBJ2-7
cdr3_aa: CASSLSISRQVSYEQYF
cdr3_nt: TGTGCCAGCAGTTTATCGATATCGAGACAGGTATCCTACGAGCAGTACTTC

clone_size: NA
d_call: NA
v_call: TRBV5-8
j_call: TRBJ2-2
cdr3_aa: CASTLARTGELFF
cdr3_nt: TGTGCCAGCACCCTAGCGAGGACCGGGGAGCTGTTTTTT

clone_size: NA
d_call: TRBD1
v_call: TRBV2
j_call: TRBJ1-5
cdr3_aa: CASHKGQGSNQPQHF
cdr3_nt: TGTGCCAGTCATAAAGGACAGGGTAGCAATCAGCCCCAGCATTTT

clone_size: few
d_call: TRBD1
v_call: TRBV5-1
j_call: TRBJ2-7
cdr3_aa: CASSSRSGTGTSYEQYF
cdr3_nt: TGCGCCAGCAGCTCCCGTTCCGGGACAGGGACTTCCTACGAGCAGTACTTC

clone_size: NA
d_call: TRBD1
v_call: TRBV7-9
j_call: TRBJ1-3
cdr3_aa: CASSLGQGVSGNTIYF
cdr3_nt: TGTGCCAGCAGCTTGGGACAGGGGGTCTCTGGAAACACCATATATTTT

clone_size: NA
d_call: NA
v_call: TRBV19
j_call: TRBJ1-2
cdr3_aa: CASSIALGEVSNYGYTF
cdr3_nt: TGTGCCAGTAGTATAGCCCTTGGAGAGGTCTCTAACTATGGCTACACCTTC

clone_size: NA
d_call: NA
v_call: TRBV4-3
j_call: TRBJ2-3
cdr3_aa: CASSLGTDDTDTQYF
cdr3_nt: TGCGCCAGCAGCCTCGGGACTGACGACACAGATACGCAGTATTTT

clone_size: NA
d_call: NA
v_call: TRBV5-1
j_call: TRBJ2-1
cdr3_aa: CASSLRRQGGNEQFF
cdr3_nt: TGCGCCAGCAGCTTGAGGAGGCAGGGGGGCAATGAGCAGTTCTTC

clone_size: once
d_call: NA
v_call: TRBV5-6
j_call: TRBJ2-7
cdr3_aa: CASSIPGSDEQYF
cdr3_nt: TGTGCCAGCAGCATCCCGGGGAGCGACGAGCAGTACTTC

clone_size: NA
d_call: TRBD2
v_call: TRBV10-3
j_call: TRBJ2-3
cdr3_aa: CAISFSSGGGTDTQYF
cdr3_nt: TGTGCCATCAGTTTCTCTAGCGGTGGAGGGACAGATACGCAGTATTTT

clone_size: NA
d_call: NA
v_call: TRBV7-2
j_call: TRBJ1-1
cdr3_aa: CASGSPGYTEAFF
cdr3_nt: TGTGCCAGCGGGTCGCCGGGGTACACTGAAGCTTTCTTT

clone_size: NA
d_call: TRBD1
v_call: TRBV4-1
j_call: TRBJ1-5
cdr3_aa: CASSQILGTGRNQPQHF
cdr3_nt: TGCGCCAGCAGCCAGATCTTGGGGACAGGCAGAAATCAGCCCCAGCATTTT

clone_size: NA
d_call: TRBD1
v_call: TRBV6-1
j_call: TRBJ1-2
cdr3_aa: CASRRQGAPGYTF
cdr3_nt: TGTGCCAGCAGACGACAGGGGGCGCCGGGCTACACCTTC

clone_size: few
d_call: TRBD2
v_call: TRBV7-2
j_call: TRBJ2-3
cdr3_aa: CASGSGGTTTDTQYF
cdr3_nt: TGTGCCAGCGGTAGCGGGGGCACAACCACAGATACGCAGTATTTT

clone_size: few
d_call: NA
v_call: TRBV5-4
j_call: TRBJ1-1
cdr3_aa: CASRRQGSEAFF
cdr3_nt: TGTGCCAGCAGGCGGCAGGGTTCTGAAGCTTTCTTT

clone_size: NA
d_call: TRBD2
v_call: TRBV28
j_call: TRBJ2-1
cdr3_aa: CASSLLSSGGPNEQFF
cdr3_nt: TGTGCCAGCAGTTTACTTTCTAGCGGGGGCCCCAATGAGCAGTTCTTC

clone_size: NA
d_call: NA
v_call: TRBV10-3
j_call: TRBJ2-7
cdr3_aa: CAISGGRPEQYF
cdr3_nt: TGTGCCATCAGTGGGGGCAGGCCCGAGCAGTACTTC

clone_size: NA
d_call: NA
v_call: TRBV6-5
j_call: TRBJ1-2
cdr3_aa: CASSYSETASSSYTF
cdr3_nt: TGTGCCAGCAGTTACTCGGAGACAGCTTCGTCGAGCTACACCTTC

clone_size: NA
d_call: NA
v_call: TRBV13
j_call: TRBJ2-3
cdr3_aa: CASSLVGEWSTDTQYF
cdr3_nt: TGTGCCAGCAGCTTAGTCGGGGAGTGGAGCACAGATACGCAGTATTTT

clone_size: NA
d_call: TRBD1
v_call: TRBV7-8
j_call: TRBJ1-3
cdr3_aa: CASSPRTGVSGNTIYF
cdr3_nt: TGTGCCAGCAGCCCACGGACAGGAGTATCAGGAAACACCATATATTTT

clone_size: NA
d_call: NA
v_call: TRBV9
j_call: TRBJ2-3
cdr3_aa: CASSVGPQSTDTQYF
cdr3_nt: TGTGCCAGCAGCGTAGGTCCCCAGAGCACAGATACGCAGTATTTT

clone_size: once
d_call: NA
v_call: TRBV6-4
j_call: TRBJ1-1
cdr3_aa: CASSRQREAFF
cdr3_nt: TGTGCCAGCAGTCGACAGCGAGAAGCTTTCTTT

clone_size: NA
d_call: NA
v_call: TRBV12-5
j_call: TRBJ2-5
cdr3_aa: CASGLGVERTQYF
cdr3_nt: TGTGCTAGTGGTTTGGGAGTCGAGCGGACCCAGTACTTC

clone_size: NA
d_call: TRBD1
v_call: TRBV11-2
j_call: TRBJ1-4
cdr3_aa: CASSPGQGNEKLFF
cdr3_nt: TGTGCCAGCAGCCCGGGACAGGGTAACGAAAAACTGTTTTTT

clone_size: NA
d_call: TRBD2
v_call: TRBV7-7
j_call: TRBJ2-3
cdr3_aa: CASSLLAGAYTDTQYF
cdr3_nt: TGTGCCAGCAGCTTATTAGCGGGGGCCTACACAGATACGCAGTATTTT

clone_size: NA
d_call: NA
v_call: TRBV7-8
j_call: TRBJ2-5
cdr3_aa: CASSSLWGGQGTQYF
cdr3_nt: TGTGCCAGCAGCTCCCTCTGGGGGGGGCAGGGGACCCAGTACTTC

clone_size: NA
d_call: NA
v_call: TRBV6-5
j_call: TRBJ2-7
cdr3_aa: CASSYSSGLDEQYF
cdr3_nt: TGTGCCAGCAGTTACTCGTCCGGGTTGGACGAGCAGTACTTC

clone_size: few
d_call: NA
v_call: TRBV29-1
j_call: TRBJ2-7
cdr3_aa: CSVTGGSDEQYF
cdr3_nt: TGCAGCGTTACCGGGGGTTCGGACGAGCAGTACTTC

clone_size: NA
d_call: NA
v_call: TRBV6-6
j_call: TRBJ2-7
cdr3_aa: CATRTGKYEQYF
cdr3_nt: TGTGCCACCAGGACTGGAAAATACGAGCAGTACTTC

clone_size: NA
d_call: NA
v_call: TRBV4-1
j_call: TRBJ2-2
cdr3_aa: CASSQDRGGVSTGELFF
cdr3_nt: TGCGCCAGCAGCCAAGATCGAGGGGGTGTGAGCACCGGGGAGCTGTTTTTT

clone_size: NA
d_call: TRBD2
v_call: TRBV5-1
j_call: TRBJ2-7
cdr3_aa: CASSSSGGANEQYF
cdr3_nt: TGCGCCAGCAGCTCTAGCGGGGGGGCAAACGAGCAGTACTTC

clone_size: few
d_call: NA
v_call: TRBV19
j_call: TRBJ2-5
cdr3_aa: CASSPGPGVQETQYF
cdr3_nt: TGTGCCAGTAGTCCCGGACCAGGGGTTCAAGAGACCCAGTACTTC

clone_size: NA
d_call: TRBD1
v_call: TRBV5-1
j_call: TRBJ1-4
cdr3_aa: CASSVSGTAAVGGLFF
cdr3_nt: TGCGCCAGCAGCGTCTCCGGGACAGCCGCGGTTGGGGGACTGTTTTTT

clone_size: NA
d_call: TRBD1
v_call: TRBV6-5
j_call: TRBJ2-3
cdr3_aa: CASSSWTGRTDTQYF
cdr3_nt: TGTGCCAGCAGTTCGTGGACAGGGCGCACAGATACGCAGTATTTT

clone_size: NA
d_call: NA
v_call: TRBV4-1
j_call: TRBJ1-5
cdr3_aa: CASSRGYNRAQPQHF
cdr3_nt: TGCGCCAGCAGCCGAGGATACAACAGGGCTCAGCCCCAGCATTTT

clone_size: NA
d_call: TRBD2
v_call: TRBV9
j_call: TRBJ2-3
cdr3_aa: CASSVGPSGGAPDTQYF
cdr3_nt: TGTGCCAGCAGCGTAGGCCCCTCCGGGGGGGCACCAGATACGCAGTATTTT

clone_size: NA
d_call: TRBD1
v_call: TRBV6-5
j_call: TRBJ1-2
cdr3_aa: CARYRGAYGYTF
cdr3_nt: TGTGCCAGATACAGGGGCGCCTATGGCTACACCTTC

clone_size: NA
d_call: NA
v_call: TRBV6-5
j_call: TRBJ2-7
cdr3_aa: CASGPNPMYEQYF
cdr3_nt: TGTGCCAGCGGCCCGAACCCCATGTACGAGCAGTACTTC

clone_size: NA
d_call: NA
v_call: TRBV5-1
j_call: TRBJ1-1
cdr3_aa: CASSLGGTPNTEAFF
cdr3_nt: TGCGCCAGCAGCTTGGGTGGGACACCGAACACTGAAGCTTTCTTT

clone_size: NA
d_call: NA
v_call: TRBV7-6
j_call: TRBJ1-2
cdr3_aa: CASSSQLVQGGYTF
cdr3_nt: TGTGCCAGCAGCTCCCAATTAGTACAGGGTGGCTACACCTTC

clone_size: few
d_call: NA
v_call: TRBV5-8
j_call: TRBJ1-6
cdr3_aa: CASSLGTINSPLHF
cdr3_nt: TGTGCCAGCAGCTTGGGGACTATCAATTCACCCCTCCACTTT

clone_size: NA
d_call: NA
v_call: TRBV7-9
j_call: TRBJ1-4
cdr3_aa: CASSSRTVSTNEKLFF
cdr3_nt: TGTGCCAGCAGCTCCCGGACAGTATCAACTAATGAAAAACTGTTTTTT

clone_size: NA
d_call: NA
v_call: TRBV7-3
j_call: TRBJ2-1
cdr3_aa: CASSPNGGPYNEQFF
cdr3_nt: TGTGCCAGCAGCCCAAATGGGGGCCCCTACAATGAGCAGTTCTTC

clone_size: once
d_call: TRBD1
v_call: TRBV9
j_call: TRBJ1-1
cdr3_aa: CASSDSGQSLEAFF
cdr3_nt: TGTGCCAGCAGCGACTCGGGACAGTCCCTTGAAGCTTTCTTT

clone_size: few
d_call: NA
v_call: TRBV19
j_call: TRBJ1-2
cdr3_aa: CASSLDILYGYTF
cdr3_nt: TGTGCCAGTAGTCTAGACATACTCTATGGCTACACCTTC

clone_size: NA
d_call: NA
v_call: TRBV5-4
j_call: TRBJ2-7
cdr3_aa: CASSAGQSYEQYF
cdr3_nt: TGTGCCAGCAGCGCGGGACAGTCCTACGAGCAGTACTTC

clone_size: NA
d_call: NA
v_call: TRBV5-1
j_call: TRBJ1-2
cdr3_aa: CASSLGREGDSYTF
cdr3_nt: TGCGCCAGCAGCTTGGGAAGGGAGGGTGACAGCTACACCTTC

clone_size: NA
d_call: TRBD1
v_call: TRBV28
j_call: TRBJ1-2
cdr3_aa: CAARGQGFYGYTF
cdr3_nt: TGTGCCGCACGGGGACAGGGGTTTTATGGCTACACCTTC

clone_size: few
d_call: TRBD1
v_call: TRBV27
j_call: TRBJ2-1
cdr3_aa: CASSSTGGNEQFF
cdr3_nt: TGTGCCAGCAGTTCGACAGGGGGCAATGAGCAGTTCTTC

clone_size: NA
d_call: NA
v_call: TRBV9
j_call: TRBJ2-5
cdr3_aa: CASSGQSPRGKETQYF
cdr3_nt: TGTGCCAGCAGCGGACAGTCACCCCGGGGGAAAGAGACCCAGTACTTC

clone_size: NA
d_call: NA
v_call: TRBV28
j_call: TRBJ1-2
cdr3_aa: CASSLRGGRYGYTF
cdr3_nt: TGTGCCAGCAGTCTTAGGGGGGGTCGCTATGGCTACACCTTC

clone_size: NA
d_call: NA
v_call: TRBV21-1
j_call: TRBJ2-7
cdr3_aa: CASSHDSPYEQYF
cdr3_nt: TGTGCCAGCAGCCACGACTCTCCCTACGAGCAGTACTTC

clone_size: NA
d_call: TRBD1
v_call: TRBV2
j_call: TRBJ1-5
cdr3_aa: CASRDREGQPQHF
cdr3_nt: TGTGCCAGCAGGGACAGGGAGGGGCAGCCCCAGCATTTT

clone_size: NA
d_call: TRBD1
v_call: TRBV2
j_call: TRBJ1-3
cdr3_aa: CASTIQGAQGNTIYF
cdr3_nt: TGTGCCAGCACCATACAGGGGGCGCAAGGAAACACCATATATTTT